The 17 T cell receptor beta chains below come from one sample, sequenced in a study of blood T cell repertoires in COVID-19. Clones were sequenced by immunoSEQ multiplex PCR, and TCRdb holds only the in-frame ones, with some missing. The table shows 200,000 to 300,000 clones, with approximately 90% occurring only once. The material sequenced was PBMCs or T cells enriched from blood (not recorded which). These receptors were obtained from a woman younger than 45 who had recovered from COVID-19.

The chain joins TRBV4-2 to TRBJ1-6; no firm D call. The CDR3 has 13 residues. CDR1 is LGHNA and CDR2 is YNFKEQ in the germline V gene. Trimming left V 3 bases short and J 14 bases short, with 14 bases between. The CDR3 coding sequence is TGTGCCAGCAGCCACCCCAACCAGTTGGCCCTCCACTTT. Amino acids: CASSHPNQLALHF.

The V call is TRBV9, the J call TRBJ2-2; D possibly corresponds to TRBD2 (6 bases). Germline V gene sequence: CDR1 SGDLS, CDR2 YYNGEE. V lost 4 bases, J lost 3 bases, and 10 bases lay in between. CDR3 length equals 14 residues. CDR3 amino acids: CASSRDSYTGELFF. Written as DNA, the CDR3 is TGTGCCAGCAGCCGGGACTCCTACACCGGGGAGCTGTTTTTT.

The chain carries TRBV28 and TRBJ2-5, with D tentatively TRBD1 (6 bases). The V and J ends lost 6 bases and 5 bases respectively, with 13 bases between them. This CDR3 has 13 amino acids. Germline V gene lookup returns CDR1 MDHEN and CDR2 SYDVKM. The CDR3 spells CASSLTGFETQYF. CDR3 nucleotides: TGTGCCAGCAGCTTAACAGGGTTCGAGACCCAGTACTTC.

V and J are TRBV7-6 and TRBJ2-5; D might be TRBD1 (6 bases). Germline V gene lookup returns CDR1 SGHVS and CDR2 FNYEAQ. Trimming left V 3 bases short and J 4 bases short, with 12 bases between. This CDR3 is built from 14 residues. The CDR3 bases are TGTGCCAGCAGCTTCCTTCAGGGGCGAGAGACCCAGTACTTC. It is translated as CASSFLQGRETQYF.

The V call is TRBV7-9, the J call TRBJ2-7, with a weak D call TRBD1 (6 bases). This CDR3 comprises 14 residues. The V end lost 6 bases, the J end lost 2 bases, and 14 bases lay between the germline ends. Germline loops: CDR1 SEHNR, CDR2 FQNEAQ (reference sequence). The CDR3 DNA sequence: TGTGCCAGCAGTGTTTACAGGGACCCCTACGAGCAGTACTTC. Translated, it gives CASSVYRDPYEQYF. Filled out from reference TRBV7-9 and TRBJ2-7, the complete variable domain reads DTGVSQNPRHKITKRGQNVTFRCDPISEHNRLYWYRQTLGQGPEFLTYFQNEAQLEKSRLLSDRFSAERPKGSFSTLEIQRTEQGDSAMYLCASSVYRDPYEQYFGPGTRLTVT.

This chain links TRBV5-1 with TRBJ1-2, with D tentatively TRBD1 (6 bases). V lost 5 bases to trimming and J lost 4 bases, with 12 bases between them. There are 13 residues in the CDR3. Germline CDR1 reads SGHRS; CDR2 reads YFSETQ. CDR3 in DNA: TGCGCCAGCAGGGGGGGGCTTGGCTATGGCTACACCTTC. Translation gives CASRGGLGYGYTF.

The chain couples TRBV19 to TRBJ1-1; 8 bases align to TRBD1. Germline CDR1 LNHDA, CDR2 SQIVND (reference sequence). V dropped 2 bases and J dropped 8; count of bases not matched to a gene: 4. The CDR3 contains 13 residues. The chain's CDR3 is CASSIPDREEAFF. CDR3 nucleotides: TGTGCCAGTAGTATACCGGACAGGGAAGAAGCTTTCTTT. Using reference TRBV19 and TRBJ1-1 for the parts outside the CDR3, the full variable domain is DGGITQSPKYLFRKEGQNVTLSCEQNLNHDAMYWYRQDPGQGLRLIYYSQIVNDFQKGDIAEGYSVSREKKESFPLTVTSAQKNPTAFYLCASSIPDREEAFFGQGTRLTVV.

The table lists this clone with a count of one. The chain joins TRBV5-1 to TRBJ1-3; possible D gene TRBD1, 6 bases. CDR1 is SGHRS and CDR2 is YFSETQ in the germline V gene. V lost 5 bases, J lost 4 bases, and 13 bases lay in between. The CDR3 runs to 14 residues. CDR3 bases: TGCGCCAGCAGGCCACAGGGAAGCGGAAACACCATATATTTT. It is translated as CASRPQGSGNTIYF.

The V and J genes are TRBV18 and TRBJ2-1, with 7 bases fitting TRBD2. The CDR3 length is 15 residues. Trimming took 3 bases from V and 8 from J; bases not matched to a gene: 10. From germline, CDR1 is KGHSH and CDR2 LQKENI. The chain's CDR3 is CASSPQAGPFDEQFF. The CDR3 region has the DNA TGTGCCAGCTCACCCCAAGCGGGACCGTTCGATGAGCAGTTCTTC.

V is TRBV28 and J is TRBJ1-2, with a possible D match to TRBD1 (6 bases). Germline V gene sequence: CDR1 MDHEN, CDR2 SYDVKM. The CDR3 covers 12 residues. The V gene lost 8 bases and the J gene lost 1 base, with 8 bases spanning the gap. The CDR3 DNA reads as TGTGCCAGCGAGGGGGTTAACTATGGCTACACCTTC. It is translated as CASEGVNYGYTF.

V and J are TRBV13 and TRBJ1-2; 9 nucleotides agree with TRBD1. This CDR3 has 15 residues. Trimming at V came to 6 bases and at J to 6 bases, leaving 11 bases not matched to a gene. Germline assignment: CDR1 PRHDT and CDR2 FYEKMQ (reference sequence). This CDR3 reads CASSFSGTGNNGYTF. CDR3 in DNA: TGTGCCAGCAGTTTTTCCGGGACAGGGAACAATGGCTACACCTTC. The entire variable domain, with the rest obtained from reference TRBV13 and TRBJ1-2, is as follows: AAGVIQSPRHLIKEKRETATLKCYPIPRHDTVYWYQQGPGQDPQFLISFYEKMQSDKGSIPDRFSAQQFSDYHSELNMSSLELGDSALYFCASSFSGTGNNGYTFGSGTRLTVV.

This chain's CDR3 is CASSLEGFQETQYF. CDR3 sequence (DNA): TGTGCCAGCAGCTTAGAGGGGTTTCAAGAGACCCAGTACTTC. The J gene is TRBJ2-5, the V gene TRBV7-9, with D perhaps TRBD1 (5 bases). The V gene lost 1 base and the J gene lost 2 bases, with 8 bases spanning the gap. The CDR3 covers 14 residues. Germline CDR1 is SEHNR and CDR2 is FQNEAQ (reference sequence).

The chain uses TRBV7-3 and TRBJ2-7; 7 bases match TRBD1. Germline CDR1 SGHTA, CDR2 FQGTGA. The J segment lost 0 bases and the V segment lost 4 bases, leaving 3 bases of the junction unmatched. The CDR3 loop spans 14 amino acids. The CDR3 DNA follows: TGTGCCAGCAGCTCGACAGGGTCCTCCTACGAGCAGTACTTC. This sequence encodes CASSSTGSSYEQYF. The full variable domain, with the rest looked up from reference TRBV7-3 and TRBJ2-7, is GAGVSQTPSNKVTEKGKYVELRCDPISGHTALYWYRQSLGQGPEFLIYFQGTGAADDSGLPNDRFFAVRPEGSVSTLKIQRTERGDSAVYLCASSSTGSSYEQYFGPGTRLTVT.

The chain carries TRBV9 and TRBJ2-3; D unclear. Germline V CDR1 and CDR2: SGDLS, YYNGEE. The CDR3 runs to 14 residues. Trimming pared 1 base from V and 1 base from J, leaving 7 bases between. CDR3 coding DNA: TGTGCCAGCAGCGTATCGACTCGCACAGATACGCAGTATTTT. Translated: CASSVSTRTDTQYF.

The rearrangement links TRBV7-9 to TRBJ2-2; 7 bases align to TRBD2. The CDR3 has 16 amino acids. J was trimmed by 1 base and V by 8 bases; bases with no gene match: 10. Germline V gives CDR1 SEHNR, CDR2 FQNEAQ (reference sequence). The chain's CDR3 is CASPPSGILNTGELFF. In nucleotides, the CDR3 is TGTGCCAGCCCCCCGAGCGGGATCCTGAACACCGGGGAGCTGTTTTTT.

The gene calls are TRBV4-1 and TRBJ1-5; tentative D call: TRBD1 (6 bases). Trimming shortened V by 1 base and J by 7 bases, and 11 bases separated the two germline ends. The germline V gene has CDR1 MGHRA and CDR2 YSYEKL. CDR3 length: 14 amino acids. CDR3 loop: CASSQGGGRQPQHF. CDR3 coding DNA: TGCGCCAGCAGCCAAGGAGGGGGACGCCAGCCCCAGCATTTT.

This chain uses TRBV10-3 with TRBJ2-4; 12 bases match TRBD2. CDR1 ENHRY and CDR2 SYGVKD come from the germline V gene. Trimming removed 8 bases from V and 0 bases from J; junction bases left unmatched: 20. This CDR3 comprises 21 residues. CDR3 protein: CAIPPGASSGRGGTAKNIQYF. Here the CDR3 DNA reads TGTGCCATCCCCCCCGGAGCATCTAGCGGGAGGGGAGGAACAGCCAAAAACATTCAGTACTTC.